The rows below give T cell receptor beta chains drawn from one sample of a study of T-cell reconstitution after alpha-beta-depleted transplantation in children. TCRdb re-called the PCR reads through MiXCR, storing one row per CDR3 protein. There are fewer than 350,000 distinct CDR3 sequences in the sample; just over 7.5% occur only once, and approximately 9.6% lies in the top ten. Sequenced here: peripheral blood, sampled 360 days after TCRalphabeta/CD19-depleted stem cell transplant. Every receptor here comes from a female patient between 2 and 10 years old who had a stem cell transplant for Fanconi anemia, so the T cells may come from the graft donor. Each CDR3 is given with its conserved first and last residue. D genes are given only for firm matches. Size is stated for part of the rows, as once, few or many counts, or as a class when the clone is expanded.

clone_size	v_call	d_call	j_call	cdr3_aa	cdr3_nt
few	TRBV20-1	-	TRBJ1-5	CSAQGPGNQPQHF	TGCAGTGCACAGGGTCCTGGCAATCAGCCCCAGCATTTT
-	TRBV27	-	TRBJ1-5	CASSLIGGASQPQHF	TGTGCCAGCAGTTTAATCGGAGGTGCGAGTCAGCCCCAGCATTTT
many	TRBV20-1	-	TRBJ1-5	CSARSTQTSGQPQHF	TGCAGTGCTAGGTCTACTCAAACTTCAGGTCAGCCCCAGCATTTT
many	TRBV5-1	-	TRBJ2-1	CASSLAHGGTGDEQFF	TGCGCCAGCAGCTTGGCACACGGAGGGACTGGTGATGAGCAGTTCTTC
many	TRBV6-2/TRBV6-3	TRBD1	TRBJ2-3	CASSLETGSVSIF	TGTGCCAGCAGTTTGGAGACAGGGTCGGTCAGTATTTTT
many	TRBV5-1	-	TRBJ1-1	CASSYNRAQNTEAFF	TGCGCCAGCAGCTATAACAGGGCCCAGAACACTGAAGCTTTCTTT
few	TRBV5-6	-	TRBJ2-1	CASSLRQDLYNEQFF	TGTGCCAGCAGCCTACGACAGGACCTCTACAATGAGCAGTTCTTC
-	TRBV18	TRBD1	TRBJ1-6	CASSPGQYNSPLHF	TGTGCCAGCTCTCCGGGACAGTATAATTCACCCCTCCACTTT
few	TRBV12-3/TRBV12-4	-	TRBJ2-1	CASSFGGAGYNEQFF	TGTGCCAGCAGTTTTGGCGGGGCGGGGTACAATGAGCAGTTCTTC
many	TRBV7-2	TRBD2	TRBJ2-1	CASSPGLGALNEQFF	TGTGCCAGCAGCCCGGGACTAGGGGCCCTCAATGAGCAGTTCTTC
many	TRBV3-1	-	TRBJ1-2	CASGGSGYTF	TGTGCCAGCGGGGGGAGCGGCTACACCTTC
many	TRBV4-3	-	TRBJ2-2	CASATAPSFGELFF	TGCGCCAGCGCGACTGCACCGTCCTTCGGGGAGCTGTTTTTT
few	TRBV12-3/TRBV12-4	TRBD1	TRBJ1-2	CASSFTSTGTAYGYTF	TGTGCCAGCAGTTTCACCTCGACCGGGACAGCTTATGGCTACACCTTC
many	TRBV6-1	TRBD2	TRBJ2-3	CASSDSGDADTQYF	TGTGCCAGCAGTGATAGCGGGGATGCAGATACGCAGTATTTT
-	TRBV7-2	TRBD1	TRBJ1-2	CASSPDRGGLGYTF	TGTGCCAGCAGCCCCGACAGGGGAGGACTTGGCTACACCTTC
many	TRBV20-1	-	TRBJ2-2	CSARGRGRITGELFF	TGCAGTGCTAGAGGCAGGGGTAGGATCACCGGGGAGCTGTTTTTT
many	TRBV5-1	TRBD2	TRBJ2-3	CASSTYLAGASTDTQYF	TGCGCCAGCAGCACATACCTAGCGGGGGCTAGCACAGATACGCAGTATTTT
-	TRBV2	-	TRBJ2-7	CASTLTYEQYF	TGTGCCAGCACTCTAACCTACGAGCAGTACTTC
many	TRBV10-3	TRBD2	TRBJ2-5	CAISAGISGGETQYF	TGTGCCATCAGTGCGGGCATCTCCGGGGGGGAGACCCAGTACTTC
-	TRBV20-1	TRBD1	TRBJ1-6	CSARDRGGSPLHF	TGCAGTGCTAGGGACAGGGGCGGTTCACCCCTCCACTTT
-	TRBV7-9	-	TRBJ1-2	CASKARPNYGYTF	TGTGCCAGCAAGGCCAGACCAAACTATGGCTACACCTTC
many	TRBV5-1	-	TRBJ2-1	CASSFSPPPGDNEQFF	TGCGCCAGCAGCTTTTCCCCCCCCCCAGGGGACAATGAGCAGTTCTTC
many	TRBV20-1	-	TRBJ1-5	CSARSSSNQPQHF	TGCAGTGCTAGAAGCAGTAGCAATCAGCCCCAGCATTTT
-	TRBV12-3/TRBV12-4	TRBD1	TRBJ1-2	CASSLTGQVNYGYTF	TGTGCCAGCAGTTTGACAGGACAGGTTAACTATGGCTACACCTTC
many	TRBV12-3/TRBV12-4	-	TRBJ2-5	CASRLSEGGETQYF	TGTGCCAGCAGACTATCAGAAGGGGGGGAGACCCAGTACTTC
-	TRBV5-1	-	TRBJ2-7	CASSRMGDTVTSYEQYF	TGCGCCAGCAGCCGCATGGGGGACACCGTAACCTCCTACGAGCAGTACTTC
-	TRBV6-5	-	TRBJ1-2	CASSYGQPFYGYTF	TGTGCCAGCAGTTACGGGCAGCCCTTCTATGGCTACACCTTC
-	TRBV6-5	-	TRBJ2-3	CASSYGGPADTQYF	TGTGCCAGCAGTTACGGGGGGCCGGCAGATACGCAGTATTTT
-	TRBV4-3	-	TRBJ1-4	CASSPHPGEVKLFF	TGCGCCAGCAGCCCCCACCCAGGGGAGGTAAAACTGTTTTTT
-	TRBV5-1	TRBD1	TRBJ1-1	CASSSGQGSGTEAFF	TGCGCCAGCAGCTCGGGACAGGGATCGGGCACTGAAGCTTTCTTT
many	TRBV29-1	-	TRBJ1-4	CSVEYLGTVATNEKLFF	TGCAGCGTTGAATATCTCGGGACGGTTGCAACTAATGAAAAACTGTTTTTT
many	TRBV5-1	TRBD2	TRBJ2-2	CASGVRRAGVSNTGELFF	TGCGCCAGCGGCGTGCGAAGAGCGGGGGTCTCGAACACCGGGGAGCTGTTTTTT
many	TRBV9	TRBD1	TRBJ2-7	CASGLRDRGEQYF	TGTGCCAGCGGACTCCGGGACAGGGGCGAGCAGTACTTC
-	TRBV28	TRBD1	TRBJ1-2	CASSLSTASGQLTGYTF	TGTGCCAGCAGTTTGTCCACAGCCTCGGGACAGTTGACCGGCTACACCTTC
many	TRBV6-2/TRBV6-3	TRBD1	TRBJ2-7	CASSYIRGEQYF	TGTGCCAGCAGTTACATCAGGGGGGAGCAGTACTTC
-	TRBV28	TRBD1	TRBJ1-5	CASSHPGQGINQPQHF	TGTGCCAGCAGCCATCCGGGACAGGGCATCAATCAGCCCCAGCATTTT
many	TRBV11-2	-	TRBJ2-2	CASSVSGSLAGELFF	TGTGCCAGCAGCGTTTCCGGGTCCCTCGCCGGGGAGCTGTTTTTT
-	TRBV7-9	-	TRBJ2-2	CASSSIQGSPTGELLF	TGTGCCAGCAGCTCGATACAGGGAAGCCCCACCGGGGAGCTGTTATTT
once	TRBV3-1	-	TRBJ1-1	CASSQGGVSSEAFF	TGTGCCAGCAGCCAAGGGGGGGTTTCTTCTGAAGCTTTCTTT
many	TRBV5-1	TRBD2	TRBJ2-5	CASSEGLAWETQYF	TGCGCCAGCAGCGAGGGACTAGCTTGGGAGACCCAGTACTTC
many	TRBV20-1	TRBD2	TRBJ2-7	CSARDSGTYSYEQYF	TGCAGTGCTAGAGACAGCGGGACCTACTCCTACGAGCAGTACTTC
many	TRBV6-5	-	TRBJ2-3	CASSPTRDTQYF	TGTGCCAGCAGCCCCACGAGGGATACGCAGTATTTT
-	TRBV20-1	-	TRBJ1-2	CSARDRGFDYTF	TGCAGTGCTAGAGATCGGGGATTCGACTACACCTTC
many	TRBV10-3	-	TRBJ2-5	CAISERGETQYF	TGTGCCATCAGTGAAAGGGGAGAGACCCAGTACTTC
many	TRBV14	-	TRBJ2-1	CASSQAVYNEQFF	TGTGCCAGCAGCCAAGCTGTCTACAATGAGCAGTTCTTC
many	TRBV5-1	TRBD1	TRBJ1-1	CASSPRTGGTNTEAFF	TGCGCCAGCAGCCCTAGGACAGGGGGGACGAACACTGAAGCTTTCTTT
many	TRBV5-1	TRBD2	TRBJ2-1	CASSFGGASSNEQFF	TGCGCCAGCAGCTTCGGGGGGGCGTCGAGCAATGAGCAGTTCTTC
-	TRBV5-4	TRBD1	TRBJ1-1	CASSLPTGMATEAFF	TGTGCCAGCAGCTTGCCGACAGGGATGGCTACTGAAGCTTTCTTT
few	TRBV4-2	TRBD2	TRBJ2-3	CASSHSGGFDTQYF	TGTGCCAGCAGCCATAGCGGGGGGTTTGATACGCAGTATTTT
-	TRBV14	-	TRBJ2-1	CASSQVGAGEVNEQFF	TGTGCCAGCAGCCAAGTTGGGGCAGGGGAGGTCAACGAGCAGTTCTTC
-	TRBV28	-	TRBJ1-4	CASSLSRFILATNEKLFF	TGTGCCAGCAGTTTATCGAGATTTATTCTTGCAACTAATGAAAAACTGTTTTTT
-	TRBV2	-	TRBJ1-3	CASFYRTSSGNTIYF	TGTGCCAGTTTTTATAGGACCTCCTCTGGAAACACCATATATTTT
many	TRBV10-2	-	TRBJ1-4	CASSESRGRGEKLFF	TGCGCCAGCAGTGAGTCCCGGGGCAGGGGAGAAAAACTGTTTTTT
many	TRBV2	TRBD2	TRBJ2-7	CASSEISGRRNEQYF	TGTGCCAGCAGTGAGATAAGCGGGAGAAGGAACGAGCAGTACTTC
many	TRBV11-2	TRBD2	TRBJ2-3	CASSLPGLAVNTDTQYF	TGTGCCAGCAGCTTGCCGGGACTAGCGGTGAACACAGATACGCAGTATTTT
-	TRBV6-5	-	TRBJ2-7	CASSSLPAGNSYEQYF	TGTGCCAGCAGTTCCCTCCCGGCAGGCAACTCCTACGAGCAGTACTTC
-	TRBV7-9	TRBD2	TRBJ2-1	CASSPKRTSGGENEQFF	TGTGCCAGCAGCCCGAAAAGGACTAGCGGGGGGGAAAATGAGCAGTTCTTC
many	TRBV20-1	TRBD2	TRBJ2-5	CSAERGYGETQYF	TGCAGTGCCGAGCGGGGTTACGGAGAGACCCAGTACTTC
-	TRBV4-1	-	TRBJ1-4	CASSRRGNSQWVTNEKLFF	TGCGCCAGCAGCCGCAGGGGAAACAGTCAGTGGGTAACTAATGAAAAACTGTTTTTT